Below, 8 T cell receptor beta chains from the same sample are listed, as sequenced in a study of T cells in Graves' hyperthyroidism and ophthalmopathy. Amplified TCR beta CDR3 regions derived from RNA transcripts. First-round RT-PCR targeting the TCR CDR3 was performed with the HTBI primer set. Via MiXCR, TCRdb re-called the multiplex PCR reads, giving one row per CDR3 protein. This sample has 600,000 to 700,000 distinct CDR3 sequences, with about 15% found just once. The sequencing sample was made of blood. The origin of the receptors is a woman aged 40-49 years with Graves' ophthalmopathy.

At least ten counts were recorded for this clonotype. The rearrangement joins TRBV12-3 or TRBV12-4 to TRBJ1-2, with 8 bases that match TRBD1. CDR3 length: 15 amino acids. After removal of 5 bases from V and 5 bases from J, the junction contained 10 bases not matched to a gene. CDR3 coding DNA: TGTGCCAGCAGTCCGGAGGACAGGGACAAGTATGGCTACACCTTC. It is translated as CASSPEDRDKYGYTF.

This CDR3 reads CASSLFLYQETQYF. The CDR3 DNA sequence: TGTGCCAGCAGCCTTTTTTTGTACCAAGAGACCCAGTACTTC. The gene calls are TRBV9 and TRBJ2-5; D not resolved. Trimming removed 4 bases from V and 0 bases from J, with 10 bases in between. The CDR3 runs to 14 residues. From germline, CDR1 is SGDLS and CDR2 YYNGEE.

This clonotype was seen ten or more times. The chain is built from TRBV27 and TRBJ1-2; 10 nucleotides match TRBD1. The CDR3 length is 20 residues. Germline V gene lookup returns CDR1 MNHEY and CDR2 SMNVEV (reference sequence). Trimming removed 3 bases from V and 5 bases from J; junction bases left unmatched: 21. This CDR3 reads CASSFSRSGTGDPQLYGYTF. CDR3 nucleotides: TGTGCCAGCAGTTTTTCGAGATCCGGGACAGGGGACCCACAACTTTATGGCTACACCTTC.

This clonotype was detected many times. The V gene is TRBV6-5, the J gene TRBJ1-1; D gene ambiguous. Germline V gene data show CDR1 as MNHEY and CDR2 as SVGAGI. Trimming pared 0 bases from V and 1 base from J, leaving 6 bases between. The CDR3 covers 14 residues. The CDR3: CASSYSLGNTEAFF. In DNA form, the CDR3 reads TGTGCCAGCAGTTACTCGTTAGGGAACACTGAAGCTTTCTTT.

In its sample, this clonotype was seen many times. The chain employs TRBV28 and TRBJ2-7; 10 bases fit TRBD2. From germline, CDR1 is MDHEN and CDR2 SYDVKM. The CDR3 is 16 residues long. The V segment lost 3 bases and the J segment 2 bases; nucleotides outside the gene matches: 7. The CDR3 nucleotides read TGTGCCAGCAGTTTTTCTAGCGGGGGATCGACCTACGAGCAGTACTTC. Translating gives CASSFSSGGSTYEQYF.

This clonotype was counted at least ten times. As DNA, the CDR3 is TGTGCCAGCAGCTTAATGCGTCAGGAGACCCAGTACTTC. Protein: CASSLMRQETQYF. V is TRBV7-2 and J is TRBJ2-5, with D uncertain. The CDR3 covers 13 residues. V was shortened by 2 bases and J by 5 bases, with 9 bases between the two germline ends. The germline gives CDR1 SGHTA, CDR2 FQGNSA.

This clonotype was seen a few times. V and J are TRBV28 and TRBJ1-2; D is possibly TRBD1 (5 bases). Trimming took off 6 bases at V and 8 bases at J, with 22 bases between the two ends. In germline, CDR1 is MDHEN, CDR2 SYDVKM. This CDR3 has 15 amino acids. The CDR3 DNA follows: TGTGCCAGCAGCCCCAGGAGGGGCCCCTTCACGGGCTACACCTTC. Translating it yields CASSPRRGPFTGYTF.

The rearrangement links TRBV11-1 to TRBJ2-3, with TRBD1 matching 7 bases. Trimming removed 5 bases from V and 3 bases from J; junction bases left unmatched: 5. The germline CDR1 and CDR2 sequences are SGHAT and FQDESV (reference sequence). The CDR3 extends over 14 amino acids. The CDR3 DNA reads as TGTGCCAGCAGCAAAGAACAGGGGACAGATACGCAGTATTTT. It codes for CASSKEQGTDTQYF. Looking up the rest from reference TRBV11-1 and TRBJ2-3 gives the full variable domain: EAEVAQSPRYKITEKSQAVAFWCDPISGHATLYWYRQILGQGPELLVQFQDESVVDDSQLPKDRFSAERLKGVDSTLKIQPAELGDSAMYLCASSKEQGTDTQYFGPGTRLTVL.